Below, one T cell receptor beta chain is given with its context. Its antigen is as yet unknown. This entry comes from a study of OX40 agonist ivuxolimab in advanced cancers. Study-level information: Patients achieving partial responses numbered three: one hepatocellular carcinoma case and two cutaneous melanoma cases.

Method: immunoSEQ multiplex PCR; TCRdb's copy keeps in-frame clones and lacks some. Among about 77,000 clones listed, about nine tenths were seen once. Trimming removed 6 bases from V and 0 bases from J, with 5 bases in between. The CDR3 sequence is 12 residues long. Germline-derived CDR1 and CDR2 are MNHNS and SASEGT. Overall study results and limits: Some nonresponders also had low normalized T-cell clonal expansion.

This rearrangement joins TRBV6-1 to TRBJ1-2; no clear D. The clonotype was recovered from an adult with an advanced solid tumor such as melanoma, head and neck, liver or kidney cancer. The sequencing here drew on CD4+ or CD8+ T cells sorted from blood, taken in a trial of the OX40 agonist ivuxolimab. CDR3 in amino acids: CASRPPNYGYTF. The DNA of the CDR3 is TGTGCCAGCAGACCACCTAACTATGGCTACACCTTC.